Sequencing of this T cell receptor (beta chain) was carried out in a study of blood T cell repertoires in COVID-19. Turning to the study itself: PBMCs, B-cell-depleted T cells, or T cells provided the cDNA or gDNA that made up the material.

The germline gives CDR1 MGHRA, CDR2 YSYEKL. The length of the CDR3 is 17 residues. V shed 7 bases, J shed 6 bases, and the junction held 14 bases outside the gene matches. As processed by the authors: Nucleated cell number was recorded as an estimate derived from reference gene primer amplification. Here immunoSEQ multiplex PCR was the method, and the copy in TCRdb shows in-frame clones only, minus some. The V and J calls and clone size are taken from that table; D and trimming were inferred from the DNA. The repertoire holds 300,000 or so clones, with 90% as singletons. The chain employs TRBV4-1 and TRBJ2-2; 10 nucleotides align to TRBD2. The clonotype originates from a middle-aged woman with acute or convalescent COVID-19. Sequencing used peripheral blood. CDR3 DNA sequence: TGCGCCAGCACTCCCATTCCGCTAGCGGGGGCTCCCGGGGAGCTGTTTTTT. Amino acid sequence: CASTPIPLAGAPGELFF.